Listed here are 25 T cell receptor beta chains from one sample, sequenced in a study of cytomegalovirus exposure and HLA in healthy donors (dated by TCRdb to about 2017). Library prep was done by the immunoSEQ multiplex PCR assay. For the multiplex PCR, a mixture combining 60 forward primers for TCR Vbeta segments and 13 reverse primers for TCR Jbeta segments was used. TCRdb's version of the immuneACCESS table is confined to in-frame rearrangements and falls short of the full clone set. An unresolved V gene accounts for under half of the shortfall where checked; the remainder is of unknown origin. For this sample the table gives fewer than 200,000 clones, of which 60% to 85% were detected only once. The top ten clones comprise 0.7% to 0.8% of the sample. Sequencing was performed on PBMCs. The receptors here all came from a female donor in good health and CMV-seronegative.

This clone was detected only a few times. The chain uses TRBV28 and TRBJ2-3; TRBD2 agrees at 7 bases. After removal of 6 bases from V and 3 bases from J, the junction contained 12 bases not matched to a gene. The CDR3 extends over 16 amino acids. Germline CDR1 reads MDHEN; CDR2 reads SYDVKM. Here the CDR3 DNA reads TGTGCCAGCAGGTCTGGGAGTTGGACTAGAACAGATACGCAGTATTTT. This sequence encodes CASRSGSWTRTDTQYF.

The table lists this clone with a few counts. The chain employs TRBV11-1 and TRBJ2-2, with TRBD1 identical over 8 bases. Germline CDR1 and CDR2: SGHAT and FQDESV (reference sequence). Trimming removed 5 bases from V and 2 bases from J; junction bases left unmatched: 7. The CDR3 is made up of 16 amino acids. The CDR3 loop is CASSLLGTGNTGELFF. The DNA of the CDR3 is TGTGCCAGCAGCCTCCTGGGGACAGGAAACACCGGGGAGCTGTTTTTT.

This rearrangement joins TRBV7-2 to TRBJ1-1; a weak D match, TRBD1 (6 bases). The CDR3 has 14 residues. V dropped 7 bases and J dropped 0 bases, with 12 bases sitting between them. CDR1 is SGHTA and CDR2 is FQGNSA in the germline V gene. The CDR3 is CASKKQGMNTEAFF. CDR3 bases: TGTGCCAGCAAGAAGCAGGGGATGAACACTGAAGCTTTCTTT.

This clone has only a few counts. The genes are TRBV4-2 and TRBJ1-3; TRBD1 matches 8 bases. CDR1 LGHNA and CDR2 YNFKEQ come from the germline V gene. Trimming took 4 bases from V and 4 from J; bases not matched to a gene: 6. The CDR3 runs 15 residues. CDR3 amino acids: CASSLGRDRGNTIYF. The CDR3 bases are TGTGCCAGCAGCCTCGGCCGGGACAGGGGAAACACCATATATTTT.

J is TRBJ2-2 and V is TRBV4-3; 12 positions agree with TRBD2. This CDR3 is 22 amino acids long. The junction had 21 bases not matched to a gene; V was cut back by 0 bases and J by 7 bases. The germline V gene encodes CDR1 LGHNA and CDR2 YSLEER. This CDR3 is CASSQESLAGGLVFTRNGELFF. DNA of the CDR3: TGCGCCAGCAGCCAAGAGTCCCTAGCGGGGGGGCTTGTATTTACCAGGAACGGGGAGCTGTTTTTT.

The V and J genes are TRBV27 and TRBJ1-2; TRBD1 aligns across 8 bases. Germline V gene sequence: CDR1 MNHEY, CDR2 SMNVEV (reference sequence). This CDR3 region has 17 residues. The V segment lost 0 bases and the J segment 0 bases; nucleotides outside the gene matches: 6. This CDR3 reads CASSLSPATGANYGYTF. The CDR3 DNA follows: TGTGCCAGCAGTTTATCACCCGCGACAGGGGCTAACTATGGCTACACCTTC.

In DNA, the CDR3 is TGTGCCAGCAGTTTAAAGCGGGGATTACCCTACGAGCAGTACTTC. Its protein is CASSLKRGLPYEQYF. The chain is built from TRBV27 and TRBJ2-7, with 7 positions matching TRBD2. Per germline, CDR1 MNHEY and CDR2 SMNVEV (reference sequence). V shed 2 bases, J shed 2 bases, and the junction held 6 bases outside the gene matches. This CDR3 is 15 amino acids long.

The rearrangement joins TRBV4-3 to TRBJ2-1; 10 bases fit TRBD2. The trim removed 0 bases at V and 4 bases at J, leaving 15 bases unmatched. This CDR3 has 20 residues. Germline V lookup: CDR1 LGHNA, CDR2 YSLEER. The CDR3 sequence: CASSQDYPEPAGGPYNEQFF. The CDR3 DNA reads TGCGCCAGCAGCCAAGATTACCCAGAGCCAGCGGGGGGGCCTTACAATGAGCAGTTCTTC.

The chain joins TRBV9 to TRBJ1-2; 9 bases agree with TRBD1. The germline gives CDR1 SGDLS, CDR2 YYNGEE. The CDR3 loop spans 14 amino acids. The ends lost 7 bases at V and 2 bases at J; junction bases unmatched: 6. This CDR3 is CASGTGTGNYGYTF. The CDR3 bases are TGTGCCAGCGGCACCGGGACAGGGAACTATGGCTACACCTTC.

This clone was counted between two and nine times. This sequence joins TRBV29-1 and TRBJ1-2, with a weak D call TRBD1 (5 bases). Germline V gives CDR1 SQVTM, CDR2 ANQGSEA. The CDR3 contains 13 residues. The V gene lost 1 base and the J gene lost 3 bases, with 9 bases spanning the gap. CDR3 in amino acids: CSVEGGIDYGYTF. CDR3 DNA sequence: TGCAGCGTTGAAGGGGGCATCGACTATGGCTACACCTTC.

V gene TRBV4-2 combines with J gene TRBJ2-5; 11 nucleotides match TRBD2. V trimming: 4 bases; J trimming: 7 bases; junction bases outside the gene matches: 17. Germline CDR1 and CDR2: LGHNA and YNFKEQ. This CDR3 has 18 amino acids. The CDR3 sequence is CASSPAEIAGGPTVTQYF. CDR3 nucleotides: TGTGCCAGCAGCCCTGCCGAGATAGCGGGAGGGCCTACTGTGACCCAGTACTTC.

The genes are TRBV11-2 and TRBJ2-2; possibly TRBD2 for D (6 bases). V lost 9 bases and J 4 bases, leaving 15 bases between the germline ends. The CDR3 consists of 14 residues. Germline CDR1 and CDR2: SGHAT and FQNNGV. The CDR3 bases are TGTGCCAGTGGGACGACTAGAACCACCGGGGAGCTGTTTTTT. It specifies CASGTTRTTGELFF.

The chain carries TRBV7-9 and TRBJ2-2; D uncertain. CDR3 size: 14 residues. The germline CDR1 and CDR2 sequences are SEHNR and FQNEAQ (reference sequence). The V gene lost 0 bases and the J gene lost 3 bases, with 5 bases spanning the gap. The CDR3 DNA reads TGTGCCAGCAGCTTAGCACAGTACACCGGGGAGCTGTTTTTT. Translation: CASSLAQYTGELFF.

V and J are TRBV7-9 and TRBJ1-5, with 7 bases that match TRBD1. The CDR3 is 15 residues long. Trimming took 5 bases from V and 1 from J; bases not matched to a gene: 5. Germline CDR1 and CDR2: SEHNR and FQNEAQ (reference sequence). This CDR3 is CASSPQTGSNQPQHF. In DNA, the CDR3 is TGTGCCAGCAGCCCCCAGACAGGGAGCAATCAGCCCCAGCATTTT.

This clone showed up just a few times. J is TRBJ2-7 and V is TRBV5-1, with 9 bases fitting TRBD1. The CDR3 is 14 residues long. The V and J ends lost 3 bases and 7 bases, in that order; junction bases with no gene match: 8. Germline assignment: CDR1 SGHRS and CDR2 YFSETQ. CDR3 residues: CASSSSGTGQEQYF. The CDR3 coding sequence is TGCGCCAGCAGCTCCTCCGGGACAGGGCAGGAGCAGTACTTC.

The chain employs TRBV19 and TRBJ1-2; maybe TRBD1 (5 bases). The CDR3 covers 11 residues. From germline, CDR1 is LNHDA and CDR2 SQIVND (reference sequence). Trimming removed 8 bases from V and 8 bases from J, with 12 bases in between. The CDR3, as DNA: TGTGCCAGTGGGACGGGGGGAGGCTACACCTTC. Protein product: CASGTGGGYTF.

This clone was seen more than once but under ten times. This chain uses TRBV6-5 with TRBJ2-7; D is possibly TRBD1 (5 bases). Trimming stripped 5 bases from V and 3 bases from J, with 14 bases between. The CDR3 is 14 amino acids. Germline values: CDR1 MNHEY, CDR2 SVGAGI. CDR3 bases: TGTGCCAGCAGTGAAGAGGCAGGGATCTACGAGCAGTACTTC. Residues: CASSEEAGIYEQYF.

This chain connects TRBV7-2 to TRBJ2-1, with 11 bases aligning to TRBD2. Germline CDR1 is SGHTA and CDR2 is FQGNSA. Trimming at V came to 5 bases and at J to 4 bases, leaving 4 bases not matched to a gene. This CDR3 spans 15 amino acids. The chain's CDR3 is CASSATSGMYNEQFF. In DNA, the CDR3 is TGTGCCAGCAGCGCGACTAGCGGGATGTACAATGAGCAGTTCTTC.

This clone rates as medium-sized. This chain joins TRBV19 and TRBJ2-5; 11 bases line up with TRBD2. In germline, CDR1 is LNHDA, CDR2 SQIVND (reference sequence). Unmatched junction bases numbered 4, after V lost 7 bases and J lost 0 bases. This CDR3 has 15 amino acids. CDR3 in amino acids: CASTSLAGDQETQYF. CDR3 in DNA: TGTGCCAGTACCTCACTAGCGGGGGACCAAGAGACCCAGTACTTC.

The V call is TRBV4-1, the J call TRBJ1-2, with 11 bases matching TRBD1. This CDR3 has 16 amino acids. The trim removed 2 bases at V and 4 bases at J, leaving 6 bases unmatched. Germline V gene lookup returns CDR1 MGHRA and CDR2 YSYEKL. CDR3 coding DNA: TGCGCCAGCAGCCAACCCGGGACAGGGGGTGGCTATGGCTACACCTTC. Translation: CASSQPGTGGGYGYTF.

This clone was observed a handful of times. V is TRBV29-1 and J is TRBJ2-3; perhaps TRBD2 as D (6 bases). V was trimmed by 7 bases and J by 11 bases, leaving 16 bases between them. The germline V gene has CDR1 SQVTM and CDR2 ANQGSEA. There are 11 residues in the CDR3. CDR3 bases: TGCAGCGCCCGGTCGTCCGGGGGGCAGTATTTT. Its translation is CSARSSGGQYF.

The V call is TRBV5-4, the J call TRBJ1-2, with unresolved D. V was clipped by 0 bases and J by 6 bases, with 9 bases between them. Germline V gene lookup returns CDR1 SGHNT and CDR2 YYREEE (reference sequence). The CDR3 length is 13 residues. The CDR3 DNA sequence: TGTGCCAGCAGCTTGGCCGGGTCCCATGGCTACACCTTC. Its translation is CASSLAGSHGYTF.

V and J are TRBV7-9 and TRBJ2-7, with D unresolved. Trimming cost V 5 bases and J 1 base, with 9 bases left between them. There are 13 residues in the CDR3. Per germline, CDR1 SEHNR and CDR2 FQNEAQ (reference sequence). Written as DNA, the CDR3 is TGTGCCAGCAGCACCGACACATCCTACGAGCAGTACTTC. It specifies CASSTDTSYEQYF.

This chain links TRBV9 with TRBJ2-3; D gene unclear. CDR1 and CDR2 (germline): SGDLS, YYNGEE. V was clipped by 0 bases and J by 0 bases, with 8 bases between them. The CDR3 extends over 15 amino acids. CDR3 coding DNA: TGTGCCAGCAGCGTAGAAGGAGCTAGCACAGATACGCAGTATTTT. The encoded protein is CASSVEGASTDTQYF. Drawing the rest from reference TRBV9 and TRBJ2-3, the complete variable domain is DSGVTQTPKHLITATGQRVTLRCSPRSGDLSVYWYQQSLDQGLQFLIQYYNGEERAKGNILERFSAQQFPDLHSELNLSSLELGDSALYFCASSVEGASTDTQYFGPGTRLTVL.

The chain has TRBV7-8 and TRBJ1-2; unclear D gene. Trimming left V 5 bases short and J 7 bases short, with 14 bases between. Germline CDR1 and CDR2: SGHVS and FQNEAQ. The CDR3 has 13 residues. CDR3 DNA: TGTGCCAGCAGCGCAACAAGTCCTGGTGGCTACACCTTC. This translates into CASSATSPGGYTF.